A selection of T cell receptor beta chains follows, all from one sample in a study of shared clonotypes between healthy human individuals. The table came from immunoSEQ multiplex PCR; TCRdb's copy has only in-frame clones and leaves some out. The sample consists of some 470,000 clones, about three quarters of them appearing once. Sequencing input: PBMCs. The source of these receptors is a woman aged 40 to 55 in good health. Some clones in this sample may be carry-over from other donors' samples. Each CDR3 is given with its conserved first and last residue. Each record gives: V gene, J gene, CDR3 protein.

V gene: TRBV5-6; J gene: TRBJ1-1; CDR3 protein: CASLAWDRVWTEAFF
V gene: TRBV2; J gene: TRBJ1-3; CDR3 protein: CASSEARHSGNTIYF
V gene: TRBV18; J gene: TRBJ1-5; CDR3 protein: CASSPQGGNSQPQHF
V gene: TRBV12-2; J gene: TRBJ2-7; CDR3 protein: CASRSEAPSYEQYF
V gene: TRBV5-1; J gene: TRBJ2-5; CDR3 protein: CASSPRTGEMGKTQYF
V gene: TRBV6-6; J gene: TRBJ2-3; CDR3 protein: CASSYYNFRTDTQYF
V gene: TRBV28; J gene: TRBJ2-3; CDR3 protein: CASSLTPDSHGTQYF
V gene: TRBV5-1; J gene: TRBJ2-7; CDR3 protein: CASSLASSDTVKFYEQYF
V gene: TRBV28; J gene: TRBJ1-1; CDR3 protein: CASILSPMNTEAFF
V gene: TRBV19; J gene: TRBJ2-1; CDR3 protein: CASSTGLHENEQFF
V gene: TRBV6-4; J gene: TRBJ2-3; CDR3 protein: CASSPGLAVDTQYF
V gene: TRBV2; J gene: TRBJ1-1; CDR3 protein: CASMQDTGTATEAFF